Below, 30 T cell receptor beta chains from the same sample are listed, as sequenced in a study of T cells in localized non-small cell lung cancer. Measured with immunoSEQ multiplex PCR; TCRdb has only the in-frame clones, and not every one. The repertoire holds about 74,000 clones, with about 81% as singletons. The starting material was peripheral blood, obtained before any cancer treatment. Every receptor here comes from a female donor aged 60 or older with stage I lung adenocarcinoma.

The chain joins TRBV5-4 to TRBJ2-1; D possibly matches TRBD1 or TRBD2 (5 bases each). The germline CDR1 and CDR2 sequences are SGHNT and YYREEE (reference sequence). The CDR3 contains 16 residues. V was pared by 5 bases and J by 3 bases, with 18 bases between. The CDR3 nucleotides read TGTGCCAGCAGATCCTCCCGGGGCGTAGACTACAATGAGCAGTTCTTC. Its protein is CASRSSRGVDYNEQFF.

The chain recombines TRBV6-1 with TRBJ2-1; D may be TRBD1 or TRBD2 (5 bases each). The CDR3 extends over 15 amino acids. Germline V gives CDR1 MNHNS, CDR2 SASEGT. V lost 1 base to trimming and J lost 5 bases, with 12 bases between them. The CDR3 sequence: CASSEVRGPNNEQFF. The CDR3 DNA follows: TGTGCCAGCAGTGAAGTTAGGGGACCAAACAATGAGCAGTTCTTC.

The chain recombines TRBV7-3 with TRBJ2-3; 12 bases line up with TRBD2. Germline trimming cut 5 bases from V and 4 bases from J; bases unmatched to any gene: 4. The CDR3 sequence is 15 residues long. Germline CDR1 SGHTA, CDR2 FQGTGA. The CDR3 bases are TGTGCCAGCAGCGAGGGACTAGCGGGTCCAGATACGCAGTATTTT. Its translation: CASSEGLAGPDTQYF.

The table lists this clone with a count of one. The chain joins TRBV2 to TRBJ2-2; tentative D call: TRBD2 (6 bases). CDR1 is SNHLY and CDR2 is FYNNEI in the germline V gene. CDR3 length: 14 amino acids. V dropped 7 bases and J dropped 0 bases, with 9 bases sitting between them. The CDR3 sequence is CASTRDSNTGELFF. In DNA form, the CDR3 reads TGTGCCAGCACGCGGGACTCGAACACCGGGGAGCTGTTTTTT.

The chain joins TRBV7-9 to TRBJ2-1, with no clear D. Looked up from germline, CDR1 is SEHNR and CDR2 is FQNEAQ (reference sequence). The CDR3 loop spans 11 amino acids. V gave up 5 bases and J gave up 10 bases, with 9 bases separating them. The CDR3 bases are TGTGCCAGCAGCGGTTTTTCAGAGCAGTTCTTC. This codes for CASSGFSEQFF.

The CDR3 DNA follows: TGCGCCAGCAGCGCGAGCGGAAACACCATATATTTT. As protein: CASSASGNTIYF. The chain recombines TRBV5-1 with TRBJ1-3; D unclear. CDR3 size: 12 residues. Germline V CDR1 and CDR2: SGHRS, YFSETQ. V gave up 4 bases and J gave up 4 bases, with 6 bases separating them.

The chain employs TRBV9 and TRBJ2-1; 11 nucleotides align to TRBD2. The V and J ends lost 4 bases and 10 bases, in that order; junction bases with no gene match: 10. The germline gives CDR1 SGDLS, CDR2 YYNGEE. This CDR3 region has 15 residues. CDR3 DNA: TGTGCCAGCAGCCCACTAGCGGGAGCAGAGGGGGAGCAGTTCTTC. Amino acid sequence: CASSPLAGAEGEQFF.

The chain uses TRBV7-9 and TRBJ1-1; D is possibly TRBD1 (5 bases). Trimming removed 4 bases from V and 0 bases from J, with 9 bases in between. Germline CDR1 and CDR2: SEHNR and FQNEAQ (reference sequence). CDR3 size: 14 residues. CDR3 in amino acids: CASSYGHLNTEAFF. The CDR3 nucleotides read TGTGCCAGCAGCTATGGACACCTGAACACTGAAGCTTTCTTT.

This clone was detected only once. V is TRBV7-6 and J is TRBJ1-3, with D maybe TRBD1 (5 bases). V was cut by 0 bases and J by 0 bases, with 9 bases left in between. The CDR3 contains 16 residues. CDR1 is SGHVS, CDR2 FNYEAQ, per germline. The CDR3 sequence: CASSLAWGDSGNTIYF. As DNA, the CDR3 is TGTGCCAGCAGCTTAGCTTGGGGGGACTCTGGAAACACCATATATTTT.

The rearrangement joins TRBV6-1 to TRBJ2-1; 11 nucleotides agree with TRBD2. CDR3 length: 14 amino acids. Germline V gene lookup returns CDR1 MNHNS and CDR2 SASEGT. V lost 7 bases to trimming and J lost 2 bases; unmatched junction nucleotides: 1. In nucleotides, the CDR3 is TGTGCCAGCATTAGCGGGGGGGCCTACAATGAGCAGTTCTTC. Protein: CASISGGAYNEQFF.

The rearrangement links TRBV5-1 to TRBJ2-1; TRBD2 matches at 7 bases. Trimming cost V 3 bases and J 5 bases; bases outside gene matches: 8. The CDR3 is 15 residues long. Germline CDR1 and CDR2: SGHRS and YFSETQ. The CDR3 DNA reads as TGCGCCAGCAGCTCCCTATCTGGGGGGGACAATGAGCAGTTCTTC. Its protein is CASSSLSGGDNEQFF.

The rearrangement uses TRBV7-9 and TRBJ2-1; TRBD1 matches at 7 bases. The CDR3 is 12 amino acids. Unmatched junction bases numbered 2, after V lost 0 bases and J lost 12 bases. Germline V lookup: CDR1 SEHNR, CDR2 FQNEAQ (reference sequence). CDR3 DNA: TGTGCCAGCAGCTTAGCCTGGGACAGGCAGTTCTTC. Encoded protein: CASSLAWDRQFF.

CDR3 nucleotide sequence: TGTGCCAGCTCACCTGGGGATACGCAGTATTTT. It yields the protein CASSPGDTQYF. The chain employs TRBV18 and TRBJ2-3; D is unresolved. Germline V gene sequence: CDR1 KGHSH, CDR2 LQKENI. Deletions cut 3 bases from V and 6 bases from J, with 4 bases between. This CDR3 contains 11 residues.

On this clone: At one end, the junction sequence differs from germline, possibly due to a read error. At the DNA level, this CDR3 is encoded by other sequences in the same sample as well. The chain employs TRBV5-6 and TRBJ2-5; 11 nucleotides line up with TRBD2. CDR3 length: 15 residues. The germline CDR1 and CDR2 sequences are SGHDT and YYEEEE. The CDR3 DNA reads TGCGCCAGCAGCTTGGTTGTAGCGGGAGGGGAGACCCAGTACTTC. Its protein product is CASSLVVAGGETQYF.

This CDR3 is CASSFSGGNTGELFF. The CDR3 nucleotides are TGTGCCAGCAGCTTTAGCGGGGGAAACACCGGGGAGCTGTTTTTT. J is TRBJ2-2 and V is TRBV7-9, with TRBD2 matching 9 bases. This CDR3 is built from 15 residues. The germline V gene encodes CDR1 SEHNR and CDR2 FQNEAQ (reference sequence). The V segment lost 3 bases and the J segment 2 bases; nucleotides outside the gene matches: 1.

The chain uses TRBV29-1 and TRBJ1-4, with 7 bases matching TRBD1. V gave up 6 bases and J gave up 5 bases; unmatched junction bases: 6. The germline gives CDR1 SQVTM, CDR2 ANQGSEA. The CDR3 runs to 13 residues. CDR3 sequence (DNA): TGCAGCGTATCGACAGGGCTAAATGAAAAACTGTTTTTT. Its translation: CSVSTGLNEKLFF.

Only one count was recorded for this clone. The chain links TRBV4-1 to TRBJ1-2, with 11 nucleotides matching TRBD1. This CDR3 is built from 14 residues. The junction had 4 bases not matched to a gene; V was cut back by 3 bases and J by 7 bases. Germline values: CDR1 MGHRA, CDR2 YSYEKL. CDR3 sequence: CASSQDRGPFGYTF. The CDR3 DNA reads as TGCGCCAGCAGCCAGGACAGGGGGCCGTTTGGCTACACCTTC.

The chain links TRBV18 to TRBJ1-5; 7 bases map to TRBD1. V shed 3 bases, J shed 6 bases, and the junction held 2 bases outside the gene matches. The CDR3 length is 13 residues. Germline V CDR1 and CDR2: KGHSH, LQKENI. This chain's CDR3 is CASSPQGVQPQHF. The CDR3 nucleotides read TGTGCCAGCTCACCCCAGGGGGTTCAGCCCCAGCATTTT. The complete variable domain, with remaining parts taken from reference TRBV18 and TRBJ1-5, reads NAGVMQNPRHLVRRRGQEARLRCSPMKGHSHVYWYRQLPEEGLKFMVYLQKENIIDESGMPKERFSAEFPKEGPSILRIQQVVRGDSAAYFCASSPQGVQPQHFGDGTRLSIL.

The chain carries TRBV19 and TRBJ2-7, with TRBD2 matching over 7 bases. The germline V gene encodes CDR1 LNHDA and CDR2 SQIVND (reference sequence). The ends lost 3 bases at V and 3 bases at J; junction bases unmatched: 8. The CDR3 consists of 15 residues. DNA of the CDR3: TGTGCCAGTAGTATCCCAGGGAGGGGAATCTACGAGCAGTACTTC. Encoded protein: CASSIPGRGIYEQYF.

The V gene is TRBV2, the J gene TRBJ2-2; D might be TRBD2 (7 bases). The CDR3 consists of 16 residues. The ends were cut back, 8 bases at V and 4 bases at J, with 20 bases in the middle. In germline, CDR1 is SNHLY, CDR2 FYNNEI. CDR3 sequence reads: CASSPRGAFGTGELFF. CDR3 sequence (DNA): TGTGCCAGCTCCCCCCGGGGGGCCTTCGGCACCGGGGAGCTGTTTTTT.

The gene calls are TRBV7-8 and TRBJ2-3; 7 positions agree with TRBD1. V dropped 5 bases and J dropped 6; count of bases not matched to a gene: 14. This CDR3 contains 16 residues. Germline CDR1 SGHVS, CDR2 FQNEAQ. For the CDR3, the DNA is TGTGCCAGCAGCACTACTGTAGGGGGCATTGCGGATACGCAGTATTTT. Translating it yields CASSTTVGGIADTQYF.

This sequence joins TRBV7-9 and TRBJ1-1; D might be TRBD1 (6 bases). From germline, CDR1 is SEHNR and CDR2 FQNEAQ (reference sequence). CDR3 size: 14 residues. V was shortened by 2 bases and J by 3 bases, with 10 bases between the two germline ends. The CDR3 DNA is TGTGCCAGCAGCTTACAGGGGTACGACACTGAAGCTTTCTTT. Amino acid sequence: CASSLQGYDTEAFF.

The genes are TRBV11-3 and TRBJ2-4; TRBD1 matches 8 bases. The CDR3 loop spans 17 amino acids. Germline values: CDR1 SGHNT, CDR2 YENEEA. The V and J ends lost 2 bases and 3 bases, in that order; junction bases with no gene match: 9. The DNA for the CDR3 is TGTGCCAGCAGCTTATGGGCAGGGGGCAGGTTCAAAAACATTCAGTACTTC. Translating it yields CASSLWAGGRFKNIQYF.

This chain links TRBV6-5 with TRBJ2-7; TRBD1 matches at 9 bases. CDR1 and CDR2 (germline): MNHEY, SVGAGI. This CDR3 is built from 14 residues. V lost 6 bases, J lost 8 bases, and 11 bases stayed unmatched. The CDR3 region has the DNA TGTGCCAGCAGCGCCACTGGGACAGGGACGAAGCAGTACTTC. The encoded protein is CASSATGTGTKQYF.

V is TRBV7-2 and J is TRBJ1-2, with a weak D call TRBD1 (5 bases). The CDR3 is 13 amino acids. V was trimmed by 5 bases and J by 8 bases, leaving 15 bases between them. The germline V gene has CDR1 SGHTA and CDR2 FQGNSA. As DNA, the CDR3 is TGTGCCAGCAGCCTCGGTCAGGGTAGGGGCTACACCTTC. Protein sequence: CASSLGQGRGYTF.

In the case of this clone: One junction end disagrees with the germline gene, perhaps due to a read error. V usage is TRBV4-1 and J usage is TRBJ1-3; tentative D call: TRBD1 (6 bases). CDR3 length: 15 amino acids. CDR1 and CDR2 from the germline V gene are MGHRA and YSYEKL. The CDR3 nucleotides read TGCGCCAGTAGCCGGGACACCTCCCCTGGAAACACCATATATTTT. As protein: CASSRDTSPGNTIYF.

The J gene is TRBJ2-7, the V gene TRBV6-6; D is ambiguous. Germline CDR1 is MNHNY and CDR2 is SVGAGI (reference sequence). Deletions cut 0 bases from V and 1 base from J, with 4 bases between. The CDR3 length is 13 residues. Here the CDR3 reads CASSYSVSYEQYF. The CDR3 DNA reads as TGTGCCAGCAGTTACTCGGTGTCCTACGAGCAGTACTTC.

J is TRBJ2-1 and V is TRBV10-1; perhaps TRBD2 as D (5 bases). CDR1 and CDR2 from the germline V gene are WNHNN and SYGVQD (reference sequence). The CDR3 spans 13 residues. V gave up 3 bases and J gave up 7 bases, with 10 bases separating them. This CDR3 reads CASSESGRNEQFF. In DNA form, the CDR3 reads TGCGCCAGCAGTGAATCGGGAAGGAATGAGCAGTTCTTC.

This chain connects TRBV19 to TRBJ2-5, with 9 bases identical to TRBD1. V lost 8 bases to trimming and J lost 4 bases; unmatched junction nucleotides: 5. CDR1 LNHDA and CDR2 SQIVND come from the germline V gene (reference sequence). The CDR3 runs 13 residues. The chain's CDR3 is CASAVQGAETQYF. The CDR3 region has the DNA TGTGCCAGTGCCGTACAGGGGGCAGAGACCCAGTACTTC.

The CDR3 DNA follows: TGTGCCAGCCATGACGGGGCTCTAATGAACACTGAAGCTTTCTTT. Amino acids: CASHDGALMNTEAFF. The chain combines TRBV27 with TRBJ1-1; D perhaps matches TRBD1 (5 bases). Germline lookup yields CDR1 MNHEY and CDR2 SMNVEV (reference sequence). Trimming removed 8 bases from V and 0 bases from J, with 16 bases in between. The CDR3 runs 15 residues.